A selection of T cell receptor beta chains follows, all from one sample in a study of cytomegalovirus exposure and HLA in healthy donors. Profiled with immunoSEQ multiplex PCR; TCRdb holds only in-frame clones, not every one. This sample has about 43,000 clones, with over 55% found just once. Sequencing used PBMCs. The receptor set was obtained from a human donor in good health. Each CDR3 is given with its conserved first and last residue. Fields, in order: V gene, J gene, D gene, clone size, CDR3 DNA, CDR3 protein. The D gene is left open where the match is weak. Clone size is stated in some rows and not others, as once, few, many or a class when expanded.

v_gene: TRBV5-1; j_gene: TRBJ2-3; d_gene: NA; abundance: few; CDR3nt: TGCGCCAGCAGCTCGGAACAGTTTACAGATACGCAGTATTTT; CDR3aa: CASSSEQFTDTQYF
v_gene: TRBV4-2; j_gene: TRBJ2-7; d_gene: TRBD1; abundance: NA; CDR3nt: TGTGCCAGCAGCCGACAGGGGTCTCCAGCTCAAGACGAGCAGTACTTC; CDR3aa: CASSRQGSPAQDEQYF
v_gene: TRBV4-3; j_gene: TRBJ1-4; d_gene: NA; abundance: NA; CDR3nt: TGCGCCAGCAGCCAAGTGAAGGGGCGCGGAAGGGGTGCAACTAATGAAAAACTGTTTTTT; CDR3aa: CASSQVKGRGRGATNEKLFF
v_gene: TRBV5-1; j_gene: TRBJ1-2; d_gene: NA; abundance: NA; CDR3nt: TGCGCCAGCAGGGGAGAGGGCGGTGGCTACACCTTC; CDR3aa: CASRGEGGGYTF
v_gene: TRBV7-9; j_gene: TRBJ2-1; d_gene: TRBD1; abundance: NA; CDR3nt: TGTGCCAGCAGCTTAAGGGACAGGGGAACCGAGCAGTTCTTC; CDR3aa: CASSLRDRGTEQFF
v_gene: TRBV5-1; j_gene: TRBJ2-7; d_gene: NA; abundance: NA; CDR3nt: TGCGCCAGCAGCTTGGGGGCCCCGGTTGCCGAGCAGTACTTC; CDR3aa: CASSLGAPVAEQYF
v_gene: TRBV29-1; j_gene: TRBJ1-2; d_gene: NA; abundance: NA; CDR3nt: TGCAGCGTTGGGCAGGTTGCTGGCTACACCTTC; CDR3aa: CSVGQVAGYTF
v_gene: TRBV6-6; j_gene: TRBJ1-5; d_gene: NA; abundance: NA; CDR3nt: TGTGCCAGCAGTATTTTAGGACAGAGCAATCAGCCCCAGCATTTT; CDR3aa: CASSILGQSNQPQHF
v_gene: TRBV2; j_gene: TRBJ1-2; d_gene: NA; abundance: NA; CDR3nt: TGTGCCAGCAGTGTGGGCGTATCTAACTATGGCTACACCTTC; CDR3aa: CASSVGVSNYGYTF
v_gene: TRBV28; j_gene: TRBJ2-1; d_gene: TRBD2; abundance: NA; CDR3nt: TGTGCCAGCAGTTCTAGTAGCGGGATTGAGCAGTTCTTC; CDR3aa: CASSSSSGIEQFF
v_gene: TRBV18; j_gene: TRBJ1-5; d_gene: NA; abundance: NA; CDR3nt: TGTGCCAGCTCGCCCGGACTGAATAGCAATCAGCCCCAGCATTTT; CDR3aa: CASSPGLNSNQPQHF
v_gene: TRBV7-9; j_gene: TRBJ1-2; d_gene: NA; abundance: NA; CDR3nt: TGTGCCAGCAGCGCAGGATCCGCCTATGGCTACACCTTC; CDR3aa: CASSAGSAYGYTF
v_gene: TRBV4-3; j_gene: TRBJ2-1; d_gene: TRBD2; abundance: NA; CDR3nt: TGCGCCAGCAGCCAAGGCCCACTAGCGGGGGGGCTAACCCCCAATGAGCAGTTCTTC; CDR3aa: CASSQGPLAGGLTPNEQFF
v_gene: TRBV9; j_gene: TRBJ2-1; d_gene: NA; abundance: few; CDR3nt: TGTGCCAGCAGCGTAGACGGAGCTAACTCCTACAATGAGCAGTTCTTC; CDR3aa: CASSVDGANSYNEQFF
v_gene: TRBV5-1; j_gene: TRBJ1-6; d_gene: NA; abundance: few; CDR3nt: TGCGCCAGCAGTTTAAACGGGATCGATAATTCACCCCTCCACTTT; CDR3aa: CASSLNGIDNSPLHF
v_gene: TRBV25-1; j_gene: TRBJ2-2; d_gene: NA; abundance: NA; CDR3nt: TGTGCCAGCAGACGGGACTCGAACACCGGGGAGCTGTTTTTT; CDR3aa: CASRRDSNTGELFF
v_gene: TRBV2; j_gene: TRBJ2-7; d_gene: TRBD2; abundance: NA; CDR3nt: TGTGCCAGCAGTGATTCGGCCTTGGGACTAGCGGGCCACGAGCAGTACTTC; CDR3aa: CASSDSALGLAGHEQYF
v_gene: TRBV5-1; j_gene: TRBJ1-2; d_gene: TRBD1; abundance: NA; CDR3nt: TGCGCCAGCAGCTTGGGAGGGGCGGGACAGGCGGATGGCTACACCTTC; CDR3aa: CASSLGGAGQADGYTF
v_gene: TRBV5-4; j_gene: TRBJ2-3; d_gene: NA; abundance: NA; CDR3nt: TGTGCCAGCAGCCCCAGGGGGGCAAGCACAGATACGCAGTATTTT; CDR3aa: CASSPRGASTDTQYF
v_gene: TRBV5-1; j_gene: TRBJ1-5; d_gene: TRBD1; abundance: few; CDR3nt: TGCGCCAGCAGCTTCACAGGGGACGATCAGCCCCAGCATTTT; CDR3aa: CASSFTGDDQPQHF
v_gene: TRBV4-3; j_gene: TRBJ2-5; d_gene: TRBD2; abundance: few; CDR3nt: TGCGCCAGCAGCCAAGATCGGGGACTAGCGGGGGAGACCCAGTACTTC; CDR3aa: CASSQDRGLAGETQYF
v_gene: TRBV10-3; j_gene: TRBJ1-2; d_gene: NA; abundance: NA; CDR3nt: TGTGCCATCAGTCCCACTGTCCGGCAGGACTATGGCTACACCTTC; CDR3aa: CAISPTVRQDYGYTF
v_gene: TRBV6-5; j_gene: TRBJ2-1; d_gene: NA; abundance: NA; CDR3nt: TGTGCCAGCAGTTACTCGAGCGGGCTCTCCTACAATGAGCAGTTCTTC; CDR3aa: CASSYSSGLSYNEQFF
v_gene: TRBV18; j_gene: TRBJ2-1; d_gene: NA; abundance: NA; CDR3nt: TGTGCCAGCTCACCACCGCGTAGGAGCTCCTACAATGAGCAGTTCTTC; CDR3aa: CASSPPRRSSYNEQFF
v_gene: TRBV14; j_gene: TRBJ2-1; d_gene: NA; abundance: NA; CDR3nt: TGTGCCAGCAGCCCCGGAGGATATGGGAATGAGCAGTTCTTC; CDR3aa: CASSPGGYGNEQFF
v_gene: TRBV2; j_gene: TRBJ1-4; d_gene: TRBD1; abundance: NA; CDR3nt: TGTGCCAGCAAGGACAGGGATGAAAAACTGTTTTTT; CDR3aa: CASKDRDEKLFF